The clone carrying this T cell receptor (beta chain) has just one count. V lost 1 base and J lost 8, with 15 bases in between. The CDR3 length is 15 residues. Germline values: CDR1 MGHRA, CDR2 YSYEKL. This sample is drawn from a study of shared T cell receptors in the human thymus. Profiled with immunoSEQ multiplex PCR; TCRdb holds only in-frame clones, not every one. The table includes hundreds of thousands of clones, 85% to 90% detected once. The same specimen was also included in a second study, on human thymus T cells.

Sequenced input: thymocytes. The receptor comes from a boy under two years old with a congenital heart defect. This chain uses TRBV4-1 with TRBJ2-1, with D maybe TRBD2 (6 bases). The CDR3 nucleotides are TGCGCCAGCAGCCAAGTTGGGGTCACTAGCCATGAGCAGTTCTTC. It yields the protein CASSQVGVTSHEQFF.